This T cell receptor beta chain was captured in a study of blood T cells in healthy people across ages. Study conclusions and caveats: Possibly, changes in expanded clonotypes were confounded because donor CMV status was unknown.

Germline loops: CDR1 SQVTM, CDR2 ANQGSEA. This CDR3 region has 14 residues. J lost 4 bases, V lost 6 bases, and 9 bases had no gene match. This clonotype was seen more than once but under ten times. Its target is unknown. The authors ran a second PCR of about 7 to 11 cycles using a sample-barcoded 5' primer and a J-beta primer mix. TCRdb redid the calling of the 5' RACE reads with MiXCR, one entry per CDR3 protein. In the table there are fewer than 2 million distinct CDR3 sequences, about 39% of which are singletons. Every donor provided 9.5 to 10 milliliters of peripheral blood. Every sample yielded at least 6.5 million isolated PBMCs.

The sequencing sample was made of blood. The TCR sequence derives from a human donor in good health. V gene TRBV29-1 combines with J gene TRBJ2-3, with 8 bases identical to TRBD1. The CDR3 sequence is CSVDPTGASDTQYF. The DNA of the CDR3 is TGCAGCGTGGACCCGACAGGGGCATCAGATACGCAGTATTTT.